A single sample gave rise to the 4 T cell receptor beta chains below, sequenced in a study of T cells in localized non-small cell lung cancer. This table comes from immunoSEQ multiplex PCR, and its TCRdb copy is limited to in-frame clones, with some not included. The sample has 35,000 to 45,000 clones, roughly four fifths seen once. The source was peripheral blood, collected before any cancer treatment. All receptors come from an older male donor with stage III squamous cell lung carcinoma.

The rearrangement joins TRBV12-2 to TRBJ2-1; no DNA check was done on the table's D call, TRBD1. TRBV12-2 is a pseudogene segment. The CDR3 consists of 16 residues. As DNA, the CDR3 is TGTGCAAGTCCCCATAAGGGGACAGGGGGCTGCAATGAGCAGTTCTTC. Its protein is CASPHKGTGGCNEQFF.

The chain links TRBV9 to TRBJ2-7, with a tentative D call TRBD1 (6 bases). Germline V gene lookup returns CDR1 SGDLS and CDR2 YYNGEE. There are 15 residues in the CDR3. Trimming removed 0 bases from V and 0 bases from J, with 10 bases in between. In DNA, the CDR3 is TGTGCCAGCAGCGTAGGACAGGACAGCTCCTACGAGCAGTACTTC. Translation gives CASSVGQDSSYEQYF.

The rearrangement uses TRBV14 and TRBJ2-3; possible D gene TRBD2, 6 bases. Germline V gives CDR1 SGHDN, CDR2 FVKESK. Trimming removed 6 bases at V and 3 bases at J, with 10 bases between. The CDR3 consists of 13 residues. CDR3 in amino acids: CASRRGGTDTQYF. In DNA form, the CDR3 reads TGTGCCAGCAGGCGGGGTGGAACAGATACGCAGTATTTT.

This clone was observed a handful of times. The V call is TRBV20-1, the J call TRBJ2-1; tentatively, D is TRBD1 (5 bases). V shed 6 bases and J shed 5 bases, with 8 bases lying between them. Germline CDR1 reads DFQATT; CDR2 reads SNEGSKA (reference sequence). This CDR3 has 11 residues. For the CDR3, the DNA is TGCAGTGCCCCCAGGGACAATGAGCAGTTCTTC. It translates to CSAPRDNEQFF.